The sequence of this T cell receptor beta chain was determined in a study of blood T cell repertoires in COVID-19. Study at large: There were acute and convalescent COVID-19 samples, and they came from the United States, Italy and Spain. T cells, B-cell-depleted T cells, or PBMCs provided the cDNA or gDNA that served as material.

Deletions cut 1 base from V and 2 bases from J, with 6 bases between. The germline CDR1 and CDR2 sequences are SGHRS and YFSETQ. The CDR3 loop spans 14 amino acids. As processed by the authors: Reference gene primers were amplified, and this amplification served to estimate nucleated cell counts. The protocol was immunoSEQ multiplex PCR, while the TCRdb copy is restricted to in-frame clones and leaves out a portion. V, J and clone size derive from that table, while D and trimming were established from the DNA sequence. This table has under 130,000 clones, approximately 80% appearing once. The chain couples TRBV5-1 to TRBJ2-2, with unresolved D. The sequence was obtained from a woman of 80 years or more with acute or convalescent COVID-19. The sample consisted of peripheral blood. The CDR3: CASSLFPNTGELFF. The CDR3, as DNA: TGCGCCAGCAGCTTGTTTCCTAACACCGGGGAGCTGTTTTTT.